This is a list of T cell receptor beta chains from one sample in a study of shared clonotypes between healthy human individuals. The protocol was immunoSEQ multiplex PCR, while the TCRdb copy is restricted to in-frame clones and leaves out a portion. The top ten clones hold 1.4% to 1.5% of a sample with over a million clones, around 76% of them seen once. Specimen: memory CD4+ T cells sorted from blood. The receptors here all came from a man aged 18 to 30 in good health. Each CDR3 is given with its conserved first and last residue. The D gene is left open where the match is weak. Expanded clones are given a class, and other clones once, few, many or no size at all.

j_call d_call v_call clone_size cdr3_nt cdr3_aa
TRBJ2-3 NA TRBV27 NA TGTGCCAGCAGTCTTAGGGCCTCCACAGATACGCAGTATTTT CASSLRASTDTQYF
TRBJ2-1 NA TRBV6-5 NA TGTGCCAGCAGTTACTTGGGCCGACACCCAGTCTTC CASSYLGRHPVF
TRBJ1-5 NA TRBV2 NA TGTGCCAGCAGTGCCGAGACCCGAGCACAGCATTTT CASSAETRAQHF
TRBJ2-1 NA TRBV10-2 NA TGCGCCAGCAGTGCTGAGGGAGTAACCTACAATGAGCAGTTCTTC CASSAEGVTYNEQFF
TRBJ1-1 NA TRBV29-1 few TGCAGCGTTCATCAAGGGGTAATCACTGAAGCTTTCTTT CSVHQGVITEAFF
TRBJ2-7 TRBD1 TRBV4-3 NA TGCGCCAGCAGCCAAGATTACGGACAGGGCGACCACGAGCAGTACTTC CASSQDYGQGDHEQYF
TRBJ2-5 NA TRBV5-1 NA TGCGCCAGCAGCCGCACTTTAGGGCTCGGAGAGACCCAGTACTTC CASSRTLGLGETQYF
TRBJ2-7 TRBD1 TRBV27 few TGTGCCAGCAGTTTGCACGGGACAGGTACCTACGAGCAGTACTTC CASSLHGTGTYEQYF
TRBJ1-1 NA TRBV30 many TGTGCCTTCTATTTCGGGACACAGAACACTGAAGCTTTCTTT CAFYFGTQNTEAFF
TRBJ2-7 TRBD2 TRBV5-1 NA TGCGCCAGCAGCTTAGGGCTAGCGGGAGAGCTCGATTCCTACGAGCAGTACTTC CASSLGLAGELDSYEQYF
TRBJ1-1 NA TRBV28 NA TGTGCCAGCAGTTTTGCAGGGGCGAACACTGAAGCTTTCTTT CASSFAGANTEAFF
TRBJ2-3 TRBD2 TRBV7-3 NA TGTGCCAGCAGTCCCCGACTAGCGGGGACAGATACGCAGTATTTT CASSPRLAGTDTQYF
TRBJ1-1 NA TRBV19 NA TGTGCCAGTAGTATAGATTTGCGGAACACTGAAGCTTTCTTT CASSIDLRNTEAFF
TRBJ2-7 TRBD1 TRBV5-1 NA TGCGCCAGCAGCTTGGGAGGGACAGGGCTCTACGAGCAGTACTTC CASSLGGTGLYEQYF
TRBJ2-1 TRBD1 TRBV5-1 NA TGCGCCAGCAGCCAGGGGGCCAGCGGATGGGATGAGCAGTTCTTC CASSQGASGWDEQFF
TRBJ2-5 NA TRBV4-1 NA TGCGCCAGCAGCCTCGCAGAGAGCGAGACCCAGTACTTC CASSLAESETQYF
TRBJ2-2 TRBD2 TRBV18 NA TGTGCCAGCTCACCACGCCTAGCGGGAAACTTAGACACCGGGGAGCTGTTTTTT CASSPRLAGNLDTGELFF
TRBJ1-4 NA TRBV27 NA TGTGCCAGCAGTCTCAGGGTCAATGAAAAACTGTTTTTT CASSLRVNEKLFF
TRBJ2-1 NA TRBV7-9 NA TGTGCCAGCAGCTTAGGGATGTCAGGCAATGAGCAGTTCTTC CASSLGMSGNEQFF
TRBJ1-5 NA TRBV5-6 few TGTGCCAGCAGCTTGGGCGGTAGCAATCAGCCCCAGCATTTT CASSLGGSNQPQHF
TRBJ2-1 TRBD1 TRBV7-3 NA TGTGCCAGCAGCTTAGGGGGACAGGGCTACAATGAGCAGTTCTTC CASSLGGQGYNEQFF
TRBJ1-5 NA TRBV6-1 NA TGTGCCAGCAGTGACGGGCGAGTGCTGACCAATCAGCCCCAGCATTTT CASSDGRVLTNQPQHF